One T cell receptor beta chain is described in this entry. The entry originates in a study of regulatory T cells in long-lasting Graves disease. Sample time point: newly diagnosed GD, antithyroid drugs for less than 3 months. RNA extracted from PBMCs served as the sequencing template. For TCR beta, libraries came from iRepertoire HTBI primers and Arm-PCR of CDR3 regions. Each CDR3 protein gets one entry after TCRdb re-called the multiplex PCR reads with MiXCR. The data show around 460,000 distinct CDR3 sequences, with 12% to 15% seen just once and approximately 17% held by the top ten. The same data also contributed to another study, on T cells in Graves' hyperthyroidism and ophthalmopathy.

This sample comprised peripheral blood mononuclear cells (PBMCs), obtained at new diagnosis, from a patient treated with antithyroid drugs. The clonotype was recovered from a woman aged 45 to 65 with Graves disease.

The CDR3 DNA reads TGTGCCAGCAGTCGTCCGGTTTCCCCCTACGAGCAGTACTTC. It yields the protein CASSRPVSPYEQYF. The rearrangement joins TRBV6-2 or TRBV6-3 to TRBJ2-7; no clear D. This CDR3 region has 14 residues. CDR1 and CDR2 from the germline V gene are MNHEY and SVGEGT. V shed 5 bases and J shed 2 bases, with 13 bases lying between them.